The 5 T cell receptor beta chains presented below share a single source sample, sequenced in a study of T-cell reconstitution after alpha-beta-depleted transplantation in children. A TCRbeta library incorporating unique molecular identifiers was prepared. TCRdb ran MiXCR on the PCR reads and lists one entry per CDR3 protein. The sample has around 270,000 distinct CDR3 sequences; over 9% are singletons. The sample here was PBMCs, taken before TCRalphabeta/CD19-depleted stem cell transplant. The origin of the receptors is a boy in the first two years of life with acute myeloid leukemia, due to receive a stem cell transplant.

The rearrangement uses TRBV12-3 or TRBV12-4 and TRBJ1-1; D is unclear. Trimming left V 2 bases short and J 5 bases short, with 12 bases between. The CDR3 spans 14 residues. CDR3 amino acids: CASSLMKGGTEAFF. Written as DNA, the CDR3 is TGTGCCAGCAGTTTAATGAAGGGTGGGACTGAAGCTTTCTTT.

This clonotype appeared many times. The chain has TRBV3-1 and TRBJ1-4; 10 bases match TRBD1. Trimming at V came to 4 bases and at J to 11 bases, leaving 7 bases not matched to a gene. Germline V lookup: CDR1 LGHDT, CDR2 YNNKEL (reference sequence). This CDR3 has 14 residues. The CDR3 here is CASSLGQGMEKLFF. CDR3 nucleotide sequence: TGTGCCAGCAGCCTGGGACAGGGGATGGAGAAACTGTTTTTT.

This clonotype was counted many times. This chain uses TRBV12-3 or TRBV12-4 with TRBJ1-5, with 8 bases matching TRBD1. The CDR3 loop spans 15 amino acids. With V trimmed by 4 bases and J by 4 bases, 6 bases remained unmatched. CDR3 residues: CASSYRQGLNQPQHF. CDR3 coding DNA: TGTGCCAGCAGTTACCGACAGGGGTTAAATCAGCCCCAGCATTTT.

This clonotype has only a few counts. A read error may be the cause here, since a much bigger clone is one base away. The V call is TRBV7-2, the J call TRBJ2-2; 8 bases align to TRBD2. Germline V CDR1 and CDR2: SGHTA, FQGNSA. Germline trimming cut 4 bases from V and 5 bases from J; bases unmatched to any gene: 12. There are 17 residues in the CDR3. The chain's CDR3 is CASSSLLGTRGTGELFF. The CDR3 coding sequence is TGTGCCAGCAGCTCCCTCCTAGGGACTAGGGGGACCGGGGAGCTGTTTTTT.

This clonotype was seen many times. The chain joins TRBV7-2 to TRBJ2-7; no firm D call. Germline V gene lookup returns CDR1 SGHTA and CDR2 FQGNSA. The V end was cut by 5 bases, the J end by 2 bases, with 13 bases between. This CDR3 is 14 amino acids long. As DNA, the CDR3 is TGTGCCAGCAGCACGTCCATTTCCGCCTACGAGCAGTACTTC. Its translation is CASSTSISAYEQYF. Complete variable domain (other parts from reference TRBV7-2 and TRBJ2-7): GAGVSQSPSNKVTEKGKDVELRCDPISGHTALYWYRQSLGQGLEFLIYFQGNSAPDKSGLPSDRFSAERTGGSVSTLTIQRTQQEDSAVYLCASSTSISAYEQYFGPGTRLTVT.